This T cell receptor beta chain was sequenced during a study of T cells after yellow fever vaccination. In the study overall: The authors prepared low-cell-number fractions using SMART-Seq v4 Ultra Low Input.

Notes on the study in general: Subsequent to the booster, the majority of primary-vaccination clones reappeared (around 96% CD4, 80% to 90% CD8).

5'RACE template switching added a universal primer site and UMIs to TCR cDNA. One entry per CDR3 protein results from TCRdb running MiXCR on the 5' RACE reads. The sample includes over 110,000 distinct CDR3 sequences, about 7.7% of them seen just once. Trimming pared 6 bases from V and 5 bases from J, leaving 17 bases between. Germline CDR1 is MNHNS and CDR2 is SASEGT. This CDR3 has 15 amino acids. Comments on this clonotype: Its target is not known.

The chain is built from TRBV6-1 and TRBJ2-1, with a tentative D call TRBD1 (7 bases). The clonotype comes from a man younger than 40 who received the YFV17D yellow fever vaccine. The sample was CD4+ T cells sorted from PBMCs, taken 5 days after the yellow fever booster vaccination. Here the CDR3 DNA reads TGTGCCAGCAGAACCCCAGGGGGGACTCACAATGAGCAGTTCTTC. The encoded protein is CASRTPGGTHNEQFF.